This T cell receptor beta chain emerged from a study of identical twins. Study-wide results and caveats: Analyses of zero insertions could, in part, be confounded by invariant MAIT and iNKT cells. Models came in too low on out-of-frame TCR alpha sharing in monozygotic twins.

Germline V gene sequence: CDR1 DFQATT, CDR2 SNEGSKA (reference sequence). V dropped 0 bases and J dropped 4 bases, with 9 bases sitting between them. The CDR3 contains 14 residues. TCRdb independently ran MiXCR on the 5' RACE reads; one entry per CDR3 protein. The sample has under 900,000 distinct CDR3 sequences, approximately 13% seen once. Many counts were recorded for this clonotype. Antigen: not known. These same data were also listed under a study on yellow fever vaccine responses in identical twins. That report notes: It has been reported that, in twins, the vaccine T cell response seemed partly convergent and partly personalized.

The chain uses TRBV20-1 and TRBJ2-2, with D possibly matching TRBD2 (6 bases). This TCR was sampled from a woman in her late teens or twenties in good health. The sequenced material came from PBMCs. This chain's CDR3 is CSARDLATTGELFF. The CDR3 DNA reads TGCAGTGCTAGAGACCTAGCGACCACCGGGGAGCTGTTTTTT.